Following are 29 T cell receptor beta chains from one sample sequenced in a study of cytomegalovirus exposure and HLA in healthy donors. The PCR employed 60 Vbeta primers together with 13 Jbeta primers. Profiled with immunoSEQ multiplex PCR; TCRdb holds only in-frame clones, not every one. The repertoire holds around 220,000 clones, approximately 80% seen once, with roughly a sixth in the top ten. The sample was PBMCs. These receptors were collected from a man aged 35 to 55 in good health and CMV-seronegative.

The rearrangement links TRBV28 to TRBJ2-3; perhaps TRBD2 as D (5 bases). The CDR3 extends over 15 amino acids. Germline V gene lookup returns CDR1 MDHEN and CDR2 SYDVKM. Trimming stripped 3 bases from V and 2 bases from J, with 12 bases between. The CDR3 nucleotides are TGTGCCAGCAGTTTGCGGCGGGCGGACACAGATACGCAGTATTTT. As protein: CASSLRRADTDTQYF.

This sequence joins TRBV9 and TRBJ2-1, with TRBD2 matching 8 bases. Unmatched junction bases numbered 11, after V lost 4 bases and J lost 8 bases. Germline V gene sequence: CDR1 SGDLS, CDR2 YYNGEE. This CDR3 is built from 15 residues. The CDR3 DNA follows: TGTGCCAGCAGCACAAGTAGCGGGGTGGGGGATGAGCAGTTCTTC. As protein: CASSTSSGVGDEQFF.

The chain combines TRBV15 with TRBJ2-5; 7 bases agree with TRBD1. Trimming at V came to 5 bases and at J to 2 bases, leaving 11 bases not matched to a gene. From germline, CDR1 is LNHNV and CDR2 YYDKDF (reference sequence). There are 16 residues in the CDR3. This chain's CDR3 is CATSPRTGRRQETQYF. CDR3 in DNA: TGTGCCACCAGCCCCCGGACAGGACGACGGCAAGAGACCCAGTACTTC.

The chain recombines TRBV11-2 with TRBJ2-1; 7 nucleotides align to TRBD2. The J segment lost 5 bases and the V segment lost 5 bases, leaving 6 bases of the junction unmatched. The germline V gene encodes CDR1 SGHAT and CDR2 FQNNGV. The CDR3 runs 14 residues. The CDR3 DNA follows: TGTGCCAGCAGCCCCTGGGACTACAACAATGAGCAGTTCTTC. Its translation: CASSPWDYNNEQFF. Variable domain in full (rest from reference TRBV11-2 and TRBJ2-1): EAGVAQSPRYKIIEKRQSVAFWCNPISGHATLYWYQQILGQGPKLLIQFQNNGVVDDSQLPKDRFSAERLKGVDSTLKIQPAKLEDSAVYLCASSPWDYNNEQFFGPGTRLTVL.

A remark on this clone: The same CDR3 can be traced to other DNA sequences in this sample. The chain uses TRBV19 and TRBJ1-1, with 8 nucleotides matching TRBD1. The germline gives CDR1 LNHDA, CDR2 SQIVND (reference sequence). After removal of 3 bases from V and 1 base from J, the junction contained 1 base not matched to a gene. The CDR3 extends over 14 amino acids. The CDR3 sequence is CASSIGTGNTEAFF. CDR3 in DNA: TGTGCCAGTAGTATTGGGACAGGGAACACTGAAGCTTTCTTT.

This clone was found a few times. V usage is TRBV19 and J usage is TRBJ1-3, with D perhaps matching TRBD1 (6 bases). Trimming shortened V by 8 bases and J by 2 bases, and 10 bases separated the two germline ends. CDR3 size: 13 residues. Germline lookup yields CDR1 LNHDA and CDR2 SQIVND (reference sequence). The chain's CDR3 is CASSEGAGNTIYF. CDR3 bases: TGTGCCAGTTCTGAGGGGGCTGGAAACACCATATATTTT.

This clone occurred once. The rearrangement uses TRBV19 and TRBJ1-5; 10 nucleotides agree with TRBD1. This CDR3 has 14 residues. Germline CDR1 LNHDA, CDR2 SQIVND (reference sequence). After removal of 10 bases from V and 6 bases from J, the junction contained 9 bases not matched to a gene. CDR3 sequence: CATRETGGFQPQHF. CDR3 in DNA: TGTGCCACCAGGGAGACAGGGGGCTTTCAGCCCCAGCATTTT.

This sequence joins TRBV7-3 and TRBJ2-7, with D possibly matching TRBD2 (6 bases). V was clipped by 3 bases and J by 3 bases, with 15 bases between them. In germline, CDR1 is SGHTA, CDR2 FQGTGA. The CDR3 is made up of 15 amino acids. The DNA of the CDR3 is TGTGCCAGCAGCTTGTCTCCGGGGGACCACTACGAGCAGTACTTC. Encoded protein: CASSLSPGDHYEQYF.

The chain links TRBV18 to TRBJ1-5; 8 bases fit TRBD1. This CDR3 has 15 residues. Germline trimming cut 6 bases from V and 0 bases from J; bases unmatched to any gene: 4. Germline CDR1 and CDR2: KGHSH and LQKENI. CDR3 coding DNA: TGTGCCAGCTCTCTCGGACAGGGTAGCAATCAGCCCCAGCATTTT. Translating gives CASSLGQGSNQPQHF.

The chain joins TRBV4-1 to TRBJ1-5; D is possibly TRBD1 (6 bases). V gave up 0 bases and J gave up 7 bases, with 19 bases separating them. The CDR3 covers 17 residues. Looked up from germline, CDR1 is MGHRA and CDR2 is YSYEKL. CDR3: CASSQERVGTGYQPQHF. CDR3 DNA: TGCGCCAGCAGCCAAGAAAGGGTCGGAACAGGGTACCAGCCCCAGCATTTT.

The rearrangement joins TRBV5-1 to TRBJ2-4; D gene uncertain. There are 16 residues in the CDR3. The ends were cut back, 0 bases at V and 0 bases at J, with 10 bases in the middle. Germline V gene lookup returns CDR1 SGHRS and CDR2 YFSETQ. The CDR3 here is CASSLGAIVAKNIQYF. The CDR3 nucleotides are TGCGCCAGCAGCTTGGGGGCGATAGTAGCCAAAAACATTCAGTACTTC. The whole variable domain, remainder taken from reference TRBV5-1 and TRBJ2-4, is KAGVTQTPRYLIKTRGQQVTLSCSPISGHRSVSWYQQTPGQGLQFLFEYFSETQRNKGNFPGRFSGRQFSNSRSEMNVSTLELGDSALYLCASSLGAIVAKNIQYFGAGTRLSVL.

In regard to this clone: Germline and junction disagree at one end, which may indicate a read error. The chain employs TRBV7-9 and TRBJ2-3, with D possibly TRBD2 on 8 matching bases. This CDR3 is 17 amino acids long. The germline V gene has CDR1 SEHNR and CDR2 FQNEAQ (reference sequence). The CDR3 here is CSSSPLGGGRITDTQYF. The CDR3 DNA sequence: TGTTCCAGCAGCCCTCTAGGGGGCGGGAGGATCACAGATACGCAGTATTTT.

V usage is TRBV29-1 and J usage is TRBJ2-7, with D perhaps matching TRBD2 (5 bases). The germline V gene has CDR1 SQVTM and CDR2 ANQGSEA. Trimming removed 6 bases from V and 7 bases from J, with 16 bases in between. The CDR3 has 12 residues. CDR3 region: CSVTGYSKEQYF. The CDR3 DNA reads TGCAGCGTCACGGGATACTCTAAGGAGCAGTACTTC.

The chain's CDR3 is CASSKYNWRALVNTGELFF. DNA of the CDR3: TGTGCCAGCAGCAAATACAACTGGAGGGCTCTTGTGAACACCGGGGAGCTGTTTTTT. The V gene is TRBV21-1, the J gene TRBJ2-2; the listed D gene, TRBD2, was not tested against the DNA. TRBV21-1 is reported as a pseudogene. This CDR3 region has 19 residues.

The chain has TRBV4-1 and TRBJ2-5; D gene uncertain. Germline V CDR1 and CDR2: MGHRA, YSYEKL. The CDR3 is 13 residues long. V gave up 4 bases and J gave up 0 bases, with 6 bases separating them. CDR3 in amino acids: CASSRQYQETQYF. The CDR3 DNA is TGCGCCAGCAGCCGGCAGTACCAAGAGACCCAGTACTTC.

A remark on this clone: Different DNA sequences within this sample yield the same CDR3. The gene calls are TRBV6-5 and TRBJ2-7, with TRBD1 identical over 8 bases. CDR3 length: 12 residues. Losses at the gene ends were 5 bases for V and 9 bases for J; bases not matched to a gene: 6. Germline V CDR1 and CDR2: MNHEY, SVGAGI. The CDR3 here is CASSPGQGRQYF. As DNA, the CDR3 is TGTGCCAGCAGTCCCGGACAGGGTCGGCAGTACTTC.

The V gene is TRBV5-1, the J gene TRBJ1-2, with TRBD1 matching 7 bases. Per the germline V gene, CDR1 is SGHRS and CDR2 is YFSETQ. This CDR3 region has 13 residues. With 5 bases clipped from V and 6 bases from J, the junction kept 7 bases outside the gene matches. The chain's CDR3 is CASRLDRADGYTF. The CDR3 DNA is TGCGCCAGCAGACTAGACAGGGCCGATGGCTACACCTTC.

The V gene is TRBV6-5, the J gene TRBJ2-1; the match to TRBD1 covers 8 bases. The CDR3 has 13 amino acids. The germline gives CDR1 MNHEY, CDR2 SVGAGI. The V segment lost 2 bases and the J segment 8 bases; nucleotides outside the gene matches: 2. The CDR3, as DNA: TGTGCCAGCAGTTACGACAGGGGCGATGAGCAGTTCTTC. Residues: CASSYDRGDEQFF.

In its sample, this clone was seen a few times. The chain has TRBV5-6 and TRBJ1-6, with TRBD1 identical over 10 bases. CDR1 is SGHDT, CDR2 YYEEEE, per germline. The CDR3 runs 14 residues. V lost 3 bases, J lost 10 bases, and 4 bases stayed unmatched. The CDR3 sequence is CASSSWDRGSPLHF. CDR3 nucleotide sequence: TGTGCCAGCAGCTCATGGGACAGGGGATCACCCCTCCACTTT.

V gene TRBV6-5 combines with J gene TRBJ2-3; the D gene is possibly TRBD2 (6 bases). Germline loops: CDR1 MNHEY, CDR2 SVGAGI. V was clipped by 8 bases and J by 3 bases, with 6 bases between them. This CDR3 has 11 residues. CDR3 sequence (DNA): TGTGCCAGCCGGGAGACAGATACGCAGTATTTT. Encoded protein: CASRETDTQYF.

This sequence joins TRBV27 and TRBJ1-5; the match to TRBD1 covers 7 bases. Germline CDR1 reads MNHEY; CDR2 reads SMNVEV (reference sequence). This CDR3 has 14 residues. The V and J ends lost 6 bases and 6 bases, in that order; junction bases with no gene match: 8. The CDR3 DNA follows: TGTGCCAGCAGCCCGACAGGGATAAGTCAGCCCCAGCATTTT. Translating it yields CASSPTGISQPQHF.

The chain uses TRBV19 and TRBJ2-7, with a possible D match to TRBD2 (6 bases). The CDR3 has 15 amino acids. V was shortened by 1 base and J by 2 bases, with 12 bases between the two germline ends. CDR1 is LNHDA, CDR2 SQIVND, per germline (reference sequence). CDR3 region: CASSIVGGTAYEQYF. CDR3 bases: TGTGCCAGTAGTATAGTTGGAGGGACCGCCTACGAGCAGTACTTC.

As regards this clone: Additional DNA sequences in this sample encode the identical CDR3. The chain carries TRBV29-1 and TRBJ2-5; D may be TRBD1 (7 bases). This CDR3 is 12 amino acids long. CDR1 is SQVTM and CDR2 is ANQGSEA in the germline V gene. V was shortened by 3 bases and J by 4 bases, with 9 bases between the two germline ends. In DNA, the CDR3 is TGCAGCGTTGACAGGGGGGTAGAGACCCAGTACTTC. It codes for CSVDRGVETQYF.

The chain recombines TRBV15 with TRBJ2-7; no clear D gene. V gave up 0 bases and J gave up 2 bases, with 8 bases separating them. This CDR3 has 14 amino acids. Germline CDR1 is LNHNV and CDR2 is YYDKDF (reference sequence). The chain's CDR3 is CATSRDRGPYEQYF. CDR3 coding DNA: TGTGCCACCAGCAGAGATCGCGGCCCCTACGAGCAGTACTTC.

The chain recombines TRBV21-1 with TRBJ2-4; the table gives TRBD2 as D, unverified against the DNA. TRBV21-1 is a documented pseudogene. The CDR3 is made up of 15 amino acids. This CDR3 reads CASSKRWRGWEIKYF. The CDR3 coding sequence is TGTGCCAGCAGCAAACGGTGGAGGGGCTGGGAAATTAAGTACTTC.

CDR3 sequence reads: CASSLFLGQGTSEQYF. The CDR3 DNA is TGTGCCAGCAGCTTGTTTCTGGGACAGGGGACTTCCGAGCAGTACTTC. This chain uses TRBV5-5 with TRBJ2-5; 10 bases line up with TRBD1. TRBJ2-7 matches the DNA end more closely, so the J call is doubtful. CDR1 SGHKS and CDR2 YYEKEE come from the germline V gene (reference sequence). The CDR3 covers 16 residues.

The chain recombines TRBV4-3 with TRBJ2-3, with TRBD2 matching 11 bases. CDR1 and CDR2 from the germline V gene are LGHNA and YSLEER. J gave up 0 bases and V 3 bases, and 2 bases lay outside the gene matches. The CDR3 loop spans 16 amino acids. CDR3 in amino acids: CASSQGTSGSTDTQYF. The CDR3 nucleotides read TGCGCCAGCAGCCAGGGGACTAGCGGTAGCACAGATACGCAGTATTTT.

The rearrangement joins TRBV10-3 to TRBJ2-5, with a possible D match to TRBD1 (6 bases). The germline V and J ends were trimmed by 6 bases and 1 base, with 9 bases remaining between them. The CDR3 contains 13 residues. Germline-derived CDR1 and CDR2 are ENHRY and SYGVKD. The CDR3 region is CAISGQPQETQYF. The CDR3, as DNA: TGTGCCATCAGCGGACAGCCCCAAGAGACCCAGTACTTC.

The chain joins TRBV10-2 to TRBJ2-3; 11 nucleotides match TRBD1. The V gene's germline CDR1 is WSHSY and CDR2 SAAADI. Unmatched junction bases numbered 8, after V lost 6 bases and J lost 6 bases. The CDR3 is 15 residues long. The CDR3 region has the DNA TGCGCCAGCAGGAAAGGACAGGGGGCTTGGGATACGCAGTATTTT. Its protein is CASRKGQGAWDTQYF.